This T cell receptor beta chain was identified during a study of cytomegalovirus exposure and HLA in healthy donors. With 1 base clipped from V and 5 bases from J, the junction kept 5 bases outside the gene matches. This CDR3 contains 16 residues. CDR1 MGHRA and CDR2 YSYEKL come from the germline V gene. Method: immunoSEQ multiplex PCR; TCRdb's copy keeps in-frame clones and lacks some. The sample carries more than 50,000 clones, roughly 94% recorded once. Notes on the study in general: The study labeled 164 TCR beta chains cytomegalovirus-associated.

On this clone itself: Its specificity is unknown.

The sequenced sample was PBMCs. The clonotype comes from a man aged 18 to 35 in good health and CMV-seronegative. The rearrangement joins TRBV4-1 to TRBJ2-1; TRBD1 matches at 10 bases. The CDR3 bases are TGCGCCAGCAGCCAAGTAACCGGGACAGGGGACAATGAGCAGTTCTTC. It is translated as CASSQVTGTGDNEQFF.